Presented here are 16 T cell receptor beta chains from one specimen sequenced in a study of cytomegalovirus exposure and HLA in healthy donors. The PCR had 60 Vbeta and 13 Jbeta primers. Clones were sequenced by immunoSEQ multiplex PCR, and TCRdb holds only the in-frame ones, with some missing. The sample contains about 160,000 clones, approximately 79% of which appear only once. Sequences were obtained from PBMCs. These receptors originate from a man aged 35 to 55 in good health and CMV-seropositive.

This chain links TRBV15 with TRBJ2-2; 7 nucleotides line up with TRBD1. V shed 3 bases and J 7 bases; nucleotides not matched to a gene: 11. Germline CDR1 LNHNV, CDR2 YYDKDF (reference sequence). This CDR3 spans 16 amino acids. Here the CDR3 DNA reads TGTGCCACCAGCAGCCGGGACAGAGGACTTGGCGGGGAGCTGTTTTTT. It yields the protein CATSSRDRGLGGELFF.

The chain recombines TRBV7-9 with TRBJ2-7; D is possibly TRBD2 (6 bases). CDR1 and CDR2 (germline): SEHNR, FQNEAQ (reference sequence). Trimming cost V 5 bases and J 3 bases, with 17 bases left between them. The CDR3 extends over 15 amino acids. The CDR3, as DNA: TGTGCCAGCAGCCGTGCTGCCGGGAGCCTCTACGAGCAGTACTTC. This encodes CASSRAAGSLYEQYF.

The chain links TRBV18 to TRBJ2-2; a possible D gene is TRBD1 (6 bases). The germline V and J ends were trimmed by 3 bases and 3 bases, with 8 bases remaining between them. Germline loops: CDR1 KGHSH, CDR2 LQKENI. The CDR3 runs to 14 residues. The CDR3 DNA reads TGTGCCAGCTCACCCACAGGGTACACCGGGGAGCTGTTTTTT. Amino acid sequence: CASSPTGYTGELFF.

The V and J genes are TRBV9 and TRBJ2-2; D perhaps matches TRBD2 (6 bases). V gave up 2 bases and J gave up 4 bases, with 12 bases separating them. CDR3 size: 15 residues. Per germline, CDR1 SGDLS and CDR2 YYNGEE. CDR3 bases: TGTGCCAGCAGCGTGGAGGGGATTATCACCGGGGAGCTGTTTTTT. Its translation is CASSVEGIITGELFF. Variable domain in full (rest from reference TRBV9 and TRBJ2-2): DSGVTQTPKHLITATGQRVTLRCSPRSGDLSVYWYQQSLDQGLQFLIQYYNGEERAKGNILERFSAQQFPDLHSELNLSSLELGDSALYFCASSVEGIITGELFFGEGSRLTVL.

The chain links TRBV27 to TRBJ2-7; D possibly corresponds to TRBD1 (6 bases). This CDR3 region has 17 residues. Germline V gene sequence: CDR1 MNHEY, CDR2 SMNVEV (reference sequence). The V end lost 7 bases, the J end lost 1 base, and 23 bases lay between the germline ends. The chain's CDR3 is CASTLRFPGAPSYEQYF. Here the CDR3 DNA reads TGTGCCAGCACTCTAAGATTTCCAGGGGCGCCGTCCTACGAGCAGTACTTC.

The V call is TRBV7-3, the J call TRBJ1-2, with D tentatively TRBD1 (6 bases). Germline V lookup: CDR1 SGHTA, CDR2 FQGTGA. The CDR3 consists of 15 residues. The ends were cut back, 0 bases at V and 6 bases at J, with 14 bases in the middle. Written as DNA, the CDR3 is TGTGCCAGCAGCTTAACGAGCGCCAGGGGCCATGGCTACACCTTC. Amino acid sequence: CASSLTSARGHGYTF.

The chain couples TRBV5-6 to TRBJ1-2, with D possibly matching TRBD1 (5 bases). With 0 bases removed from V and 5 bases from J, the gap between germline ends came to 14 bases. Germline V gives CDR1 SGHDT, CDR2 YYEEEE. This CDR3 has 15 amino acids. Here the CDR3 DNA reads TGTGCCAGCAGCTTGGACACGACAGCGGGGTATGGCTACACCTTC. It yields the protein CASSLDTTAGYGYTF.

The genes are TRBV29-1 and TRBJ1-1, with no clear D. The germline gives CDR1 SQVTM, CDR2 ANQGSEA. The CDR3 extends over 13 amino acids. V was clipped by 4 bases and J by 0 bases, with 9 bases between them. The CDR3 region is CSVAEVMNTEAFF. The DNA for the CDR3 is TGCAGCGTTGCCGAGGTTATGAACACTGAAGCTTTCTTT.

The gene calls are TRBV7-6 and TRBJ1-4; a weak D match, TRBD1 (6 bases). This CDR3 contains 15 residues. Germline V CDR1 and CDR2: SGHVS, FNYEAQ. V lost 1 base, J lost 7 bases, and 13 bases lay in between. CDR3 residues: CASSLVAGVGEKLFF. The CDR3 DNA reads as TGTGCCAGCAGCTTAGTAGCAGGGGTGGGTGAAAAACTGTTTTTT.

V gene TRBV18 combines with J gene TRBJ1-4; 8 bases align to TRBD1. The CDR3 consists of 16 residues. Germline CDR1 and CDR2: KGHSH and LQKENI. The trim removed 4 bases at V and 5 bases at J, leaving 9 bases unmatched. The CDR3 loop reads CASSRTPGTGNEKLFF. In nucleotides, the CDR3 is TGTGCCAGCTCACGCACGCCCGGGACAGGAAATGAAAAACTGTTTTTT.

This clone has more than one count but fewer than ten. V and J are TRBV21-1 and TRBJ1-3. TRBV21-1 is termed a pseudogene. The CDR3 contains 17 residues. CDR3 region: CASSKGGTDCSGNTIYF. In DNA form, the CDR3 reads TGTGCCAGCAGCAAAGGGGGGACTGACTGCTCTGGAAACACCATATATTTT.

V and J are TRBV7-2 and TRBJ1-2, with a tentative D call TRBD1 (6 bases). CDR3 length: 16 amino acids. CDR1 is SGHTA and CDR2 is FQGNSA in the germline V gene. Between the trimmed V and J ends, which lost 3 bases and 5 bases, there was a span of 19 bases. CDR3 DNA: TGTGCCAGCAGCTTCGGATATAGGGGGACCCTATATGGCTACACCTTC. Its protein product is CASSFGYRGTLYGYTF.

The J gene is TRBJ1-4, the V gene TRBV7-9; D not resolved. This CDR3 is 13 amino acids long. Per germline, CDR1 SEHNR and CDR2 FQNEAQ (reference sequence). V lost 6 bases and J 3 bases, leaving 8 bases between the germline ends. In DNA, the CDR3 is TGTGCCAGCAGGGAGGTGGCTAATGAAAAACTGTTTTTT. As protein: CASREVANEKLFF.

In its sample, this clone was seen a few times. The chain joins TRBV7-2 to TRBJ1-2; TRBD1 matches 7 bases. The CDR3 sequence is 15 residues long. The J segment lost 6 bases and the V segment lost 5 bases, leaving 12 bases of the junction unmatched. The germline V gene encodes CDR1 SGHTA and CDR2 FQGNSA. The CDR3 protein is CASSLQGSLRNGYTF. CDR3 DNA sequence: TGTGCCAGCAGCCTACAGGGGTCCCTTCGAAATGGCTACACCTTC.

The V and J genes are TRBV9 and TRBJ2-2; D perhaps matches TRBD1 (6 bases). Trimming cost V 3 bases and J 6 bases, with 15 bases left between them. CDR3 length: 15 residues. Germline V CDR1 and CDR2: SGDLS, YYNGEE. The CDR3 region has the DNA TGTGCCAGCAGCGGGGGGACAATCGGGGCCGGGGAGCTGTTTTTT. Translated: CASSGGTIGAGELFF. The variable domain in full, completed from reference TRBV9 and TRBJ2-2, reads DSGVTQTPKHLITATGQRVTLRCSPRSGDLSVYWYQQSLDQGLQFLIQYYNGEERAKGNILERFSAQQFPDLHSELNLSSLELGDSALYFCASSGGTIGAGELFFGEGSRLTVL.

V gene TRBV6-1 combines with J gene TRBJ1-5; the D is unclear. Trimming cost V 5 bases and J 3 bases, with 11 bases left between them. This CDR3 comprises 14 residues. Germline V lookup: CDR1 MNHNS, CDR2 SASEGT. The CDR3 spells CASSPRRTNQPQHF. DNA of the CDR3: TGTGCCAGCAGTCCCCGGAGGACCAATCAGCCCCAGCATTTT.